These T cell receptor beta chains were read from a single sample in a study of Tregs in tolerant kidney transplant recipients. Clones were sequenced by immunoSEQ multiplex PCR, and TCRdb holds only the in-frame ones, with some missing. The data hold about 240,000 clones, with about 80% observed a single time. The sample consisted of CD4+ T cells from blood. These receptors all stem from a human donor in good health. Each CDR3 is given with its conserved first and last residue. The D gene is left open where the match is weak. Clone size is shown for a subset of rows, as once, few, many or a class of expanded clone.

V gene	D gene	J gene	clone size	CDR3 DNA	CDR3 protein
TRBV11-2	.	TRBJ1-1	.	TGTGCCAGCAGCCCCCTGGCATCCGGGGCGATGAACACTGAAGCTTTCTTT	CASSPLASGAMNTEAFF
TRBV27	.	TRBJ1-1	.	TGTGCCAGCAGGCGGGTAGGGATGATGAACACTGAAGCTTTCTTT	CASRRVGMMNTEAFF
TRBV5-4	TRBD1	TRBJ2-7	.	TGTGCCAGCAGCCAGAGACAGGGGGGGTCCTACGAGCAGTACTTC	CASSQRQGGSYEQYF
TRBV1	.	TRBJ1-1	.	TGCACCAGCCAGACCTCCTTGAACACTGAAGCTTTCTTT	CTSQTSLNTEAFF
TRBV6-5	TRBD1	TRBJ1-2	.	TGTGCCAGCAGCCCAGGACAGGCGCCTTATGGCTACACCTTC	CASSPGQAPYGYTF
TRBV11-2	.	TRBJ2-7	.	TGTGCCAGCAGCTTTAGGTCGGGCCCGTCTTCCTACGAGCAGTACTTC	CASSFRSGPSSYEQYF
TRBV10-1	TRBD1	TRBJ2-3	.	TGCGCCAGTACAGGGGACCCCACAGATACGCAGTATTTT	CASTGDPTDTQYF
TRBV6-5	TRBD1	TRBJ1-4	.	TGTGCCAGCAGTTTTGACAGGGCAAGTGAAAAACTGTTTTTT	CASSFDRASEKLFF
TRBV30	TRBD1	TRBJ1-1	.	TGTGCCTGGTGGGAGACAGGGACGGTCTACACTGAAGCTTTCTTT	CAWWETGTVYTEAFF
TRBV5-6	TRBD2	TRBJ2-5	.	TGTGCCAGCAGCTTGCCGGCGGGAGGGCCCTCAGAGACCCAGTACTTC	CASSLPAGGPSETQYF
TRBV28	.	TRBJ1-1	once	TGTGCCAGCAGTTTTGGCCGGGTAGTCATCACTGAAGCTTTCTTT	CASSFGRVVITEAFF
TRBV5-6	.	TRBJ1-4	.	TGTGCCAGCAGCTTGTTCGAGATAACGACTAATGAAAAACTGTTTTTT	CASSLFEITTNEKLFF
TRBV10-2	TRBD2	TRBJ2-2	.	TGCGCCACCCGTCTAGCGGGGGGGCTCGGCGGGGAGCTGTTTTTT	CATRLAGGLGGELFF
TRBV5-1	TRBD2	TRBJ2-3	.	TGCGCCAGCACCCCACGGGGACTAGTCGCAGATACGCAGTATTTT	CASTPRGLVADTQYF
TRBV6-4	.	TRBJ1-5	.	TGTGCCAGCAGTGAATCCACGGGAGGGCCCCAGCATTTT	CASSESTGGPQHF
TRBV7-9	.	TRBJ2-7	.	TGTGCCAGCAGCTTCAACCCCGGACGAAATAAGAACGAGCAGTACTTC	CASSFNPGRNKNEQYF
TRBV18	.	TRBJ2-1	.	TGTGCCAGCTCACTCGGGTTCAATGAGCAGTTCTTC	CASSLGFNEQFF
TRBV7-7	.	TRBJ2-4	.	TGTGCTAGCAGTTTAGGACAGTTAGCCAAAAACATTCAGTACTTC	CASSLGQLAKNIQYF
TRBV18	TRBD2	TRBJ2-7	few	TGTGCCAGCTCTCCCGGGACTAGCCATTCCTACGAGCAGTACTTC	CASSPGTSHSYEQYF
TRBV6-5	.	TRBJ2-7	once	TGTGCCAGCAGTCGCCAGACAGGACCCTACGAGCAGTACTTC	CASSRQTGPYEQYF
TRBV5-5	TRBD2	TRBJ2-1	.	TGTGCCAGCAGCTTGACTAGCGGGGGTTACAATGAGCAGTTCTTC	CASSLTSGGYNEQFF
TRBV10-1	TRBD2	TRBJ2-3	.	TGCGCCAGCAGTGAAGGCCGGGGGGTAATCACAGATACGCAGTATTTT	CASSEGRGVITDTQYF
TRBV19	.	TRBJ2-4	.	TGTGCCAGTAGTACCGGACTCCTAGCCAAAAACATTCAGTACTTC	CASSTGLLAKNIQYF
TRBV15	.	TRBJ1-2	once	TGTGCCACCAGCAGAGATGTCAGTCTCTATGGCTACACCTTC	CATSRDVSLYGYTF
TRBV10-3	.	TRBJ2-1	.	TGTGCCATCAGCATCGAACTAAGCCCGCAGTTCTTC	CAISIELSPQFF
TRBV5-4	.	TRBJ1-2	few	TGTGCCAGCAGCTTGACGGGCAGGGTCTACTATGGCTACACCTTC	CASSLTGRVYYGYTF
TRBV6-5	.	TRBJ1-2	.	TGTGCCAGCAGTTACGGTGACCGGGATGGCTACACCTTC	CASSYGDRDGYTF
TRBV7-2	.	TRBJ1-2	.	TGTGCCAGCAGCCTAGCGGGGTTAATTTATGGCTACACCTTC	CASSLAGLIYGYTF
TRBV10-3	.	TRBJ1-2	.	TGTGCCATCCGGCGGGTAAGGGGTGACTATGGCTACACCTTC	CAIRRVRGDYGYTF
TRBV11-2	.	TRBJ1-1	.	TGTGCCAGCAGCTTATCCGGATTGGAGGCTTTCTTT	CASSLSGLEAFF
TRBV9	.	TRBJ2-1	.	TGTGCCAGCAGCGTAGACGGGGGGCCCTACAATGAGCAGTTCTTC	CASSVDGGPYNEQFF
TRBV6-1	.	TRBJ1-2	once	TGTGCCAGCAGTTGGCGGGAGAGAGCTAACTATGGCTACACCTTC	CASSWRERANYGYTF
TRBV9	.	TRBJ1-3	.	TGTGCCAGCAGCGTAGAGTCGAGGGGCCCCGGAAACACCATATATTTT	CASSVESRGPGNTIYF
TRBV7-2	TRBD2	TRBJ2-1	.	TGTGCCAGCAGCTTACTGGGACTAGCCTCCTCCTACAATGAGCAGTTCTTC	CASSLLGLASSYNEQFF
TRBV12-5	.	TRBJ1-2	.	TGTGCTAGTGGTTCGCTGGGGGGGCTTCTGGGTGGCTACACCTTC	CASGSLGGLLGGYTF
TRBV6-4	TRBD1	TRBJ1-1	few	TGTGCCAGCAGTGCCGACAGGGTCGGGGGTGAAGCTTTCTTT	CASSADRVGGEAFF
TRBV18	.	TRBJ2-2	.	TGTGCCAGCTCACCACGGTCAGACGCCGGGGAGCTGTTTTTT	CASSPRSDAGELFF
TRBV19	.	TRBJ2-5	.	TGTGCCAGTAGTATGTCACAGGGCGTGGAGACCCAGTACTTC	CASSMSQGVETQYF
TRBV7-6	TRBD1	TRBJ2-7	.	TGTGCCAGCAGCTCCCGGGACAGGGTATCCGAGCAGTACTTC	CASSSRDRVSEQYF
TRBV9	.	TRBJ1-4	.	TGTGCCAGCAGCGTAGGGGTCTGGGCTAATGAAAAACTGTTTTTT	CASSVGVWANEKLFF
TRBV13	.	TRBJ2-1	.	TGTGCCAGCAACTCTGGACTGCGAAGCTCCTACAATGAGCAGTTCTTC	CASNSGLRSSYNEQFF
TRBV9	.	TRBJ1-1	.	TGTGCCAGCAGCGTAGATCCGACAGACACTGAAGCTTTCTTT	CASSVDPTDTEAFF
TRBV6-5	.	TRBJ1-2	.	TGTGCCAGCACCAACCCAGGGTTATATGGCTACACCTTC	CASTNPGLYGYTF
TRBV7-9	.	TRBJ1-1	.	TGTGCCAGCAGCCAATATCCAATACAGGGTGGGGACGAAGCTTTCTTT	CASSQYPIQGGDEAFF
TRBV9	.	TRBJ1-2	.	TGTGCCAGCAGCGTAGATAGTAACTATGGCTACACCTTC	CASSVDSNYGYTF
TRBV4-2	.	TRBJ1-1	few	TGTGCCAGCAGCCATGACCAGGTCAGGGAGAACACTGAAGCTTTCTTT	CASSHDQVRENTEAFF